The entry below describes one TCR beta chain. Clones were sequenced by immunoSEQ multiplex PCR, and TCRdb holds only the in-frame ones, with some missing. The repertoire has about 95,000 clones, about 82% of them found once; the top ten carry approximately 19%. This sample is part of a study of control samples from healthy donors and cancer patients. V was trimmed by 0 bases and J by 6 bases, leaving 11 bases between them. Germline values: CDR1 MNHEY, CDR2 SVGAGI. This CDR3 region has 14 residues. This receptor was taken from a young man in good health. The rearrangement uses TRBV6-5 and TRBJ2-5; D unresolved. Source material: blood. CDR3 in amino acids: CASSYSNARKTQYF. Written as DNA, the CDR3 is TGTGCCAGCAGTTACTCGAATGCCCGAAAGACCCAGTACTTC.